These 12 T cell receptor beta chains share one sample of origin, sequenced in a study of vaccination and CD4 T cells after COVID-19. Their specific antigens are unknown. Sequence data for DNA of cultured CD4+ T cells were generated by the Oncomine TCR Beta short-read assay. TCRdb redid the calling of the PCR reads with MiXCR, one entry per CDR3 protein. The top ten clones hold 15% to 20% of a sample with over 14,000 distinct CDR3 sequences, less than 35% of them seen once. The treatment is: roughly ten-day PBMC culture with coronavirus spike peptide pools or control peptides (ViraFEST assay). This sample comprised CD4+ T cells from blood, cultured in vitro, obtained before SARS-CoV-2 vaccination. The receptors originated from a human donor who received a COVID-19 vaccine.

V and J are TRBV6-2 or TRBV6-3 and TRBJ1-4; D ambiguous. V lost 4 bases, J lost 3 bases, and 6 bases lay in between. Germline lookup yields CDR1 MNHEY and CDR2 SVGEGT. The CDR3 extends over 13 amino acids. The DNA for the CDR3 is TGTGCCAGCAGTTTAAGAGCTAATGAAAAACTGTTTTTT. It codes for CASSLRANEKLFF.

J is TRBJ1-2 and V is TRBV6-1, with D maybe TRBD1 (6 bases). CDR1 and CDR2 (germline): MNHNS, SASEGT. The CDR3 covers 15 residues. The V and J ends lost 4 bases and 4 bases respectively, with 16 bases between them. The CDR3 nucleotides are TGTGCCAGCAGTGGTTCGGAGTTGGGGGCCTATGGCTACACCTTC. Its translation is CASSGSELGAYGYTF.

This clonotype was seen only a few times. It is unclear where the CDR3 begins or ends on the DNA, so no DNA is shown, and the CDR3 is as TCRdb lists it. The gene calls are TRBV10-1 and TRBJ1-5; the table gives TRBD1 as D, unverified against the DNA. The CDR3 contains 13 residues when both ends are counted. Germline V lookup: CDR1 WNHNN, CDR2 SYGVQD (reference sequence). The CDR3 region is CASSTSGHQPQHF.

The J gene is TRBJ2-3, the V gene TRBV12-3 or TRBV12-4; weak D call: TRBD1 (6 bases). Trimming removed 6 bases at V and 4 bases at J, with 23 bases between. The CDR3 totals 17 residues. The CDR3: CASSQGTGNLRADTQYF. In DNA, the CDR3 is TGTGCCAGCAGCCAGGGGACGGGAAACCTGAGAGCAGATACGCAGTATTTT.

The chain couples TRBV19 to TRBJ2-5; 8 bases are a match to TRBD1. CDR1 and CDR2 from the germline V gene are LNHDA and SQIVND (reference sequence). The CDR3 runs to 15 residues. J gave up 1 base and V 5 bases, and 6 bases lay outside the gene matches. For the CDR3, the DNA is TGTGCCAGTAGTGAGGGACAGGCGCCCCAAGAGACCCAGTACTTC. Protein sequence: CASSEGQAPQETQYF.

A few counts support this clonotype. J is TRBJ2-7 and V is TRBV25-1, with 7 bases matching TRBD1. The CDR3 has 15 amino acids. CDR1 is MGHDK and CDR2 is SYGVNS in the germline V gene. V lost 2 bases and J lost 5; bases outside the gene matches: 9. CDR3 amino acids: CASSEKTGVQDEQYF. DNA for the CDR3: TGTGCCAGCAGTGAAAAAACAGGGGTTCAGGACGAGCAGTACTTC.

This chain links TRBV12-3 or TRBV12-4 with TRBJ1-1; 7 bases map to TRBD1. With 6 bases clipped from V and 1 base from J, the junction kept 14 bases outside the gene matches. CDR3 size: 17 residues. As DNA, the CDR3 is TGTGCCAGCAGAAACAGGGGATCAACCTCTGGGAACACTGAAGCTTTCTTT. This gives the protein CASRNRGSTSGNTEAFF.

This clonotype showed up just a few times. In DNA form, the CDR3 reads TGTGCCAGCAGCTGGCGGGCTGGGACAGGGGTAGAGACCCAGTACTTC. Its protein product is CASSWRAGTGVETQYF. The J gene is TRBJ2-5, the V gene TRBV11-1; 10 positions match TRBD1. Germline V CDR1 and CDR2: SGHAT, FQDESV (reference sequence). CDR3 length equals 16 residues. Trimming took 4 bases from V and 4 from J; bases not matched to a gene: 9.

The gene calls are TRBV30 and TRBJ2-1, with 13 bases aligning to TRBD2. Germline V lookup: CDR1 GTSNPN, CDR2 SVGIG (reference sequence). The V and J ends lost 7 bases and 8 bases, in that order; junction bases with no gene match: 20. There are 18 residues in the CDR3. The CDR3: CASTPPSFTSGGGDEQFF. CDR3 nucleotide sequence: TGTGCCTCAACACCGCCAAGCTTCACTAGCGGGGGGGGGGATGAGCAGTTCTTC.

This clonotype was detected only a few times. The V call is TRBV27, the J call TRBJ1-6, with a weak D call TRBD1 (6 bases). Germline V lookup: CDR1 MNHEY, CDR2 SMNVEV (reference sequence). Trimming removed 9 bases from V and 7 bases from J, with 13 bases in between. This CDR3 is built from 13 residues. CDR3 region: CARLQGPNSPLHF. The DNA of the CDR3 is TGTGCCAGACTACAGGGTCCAAATTCACCCCTCCACTTT.

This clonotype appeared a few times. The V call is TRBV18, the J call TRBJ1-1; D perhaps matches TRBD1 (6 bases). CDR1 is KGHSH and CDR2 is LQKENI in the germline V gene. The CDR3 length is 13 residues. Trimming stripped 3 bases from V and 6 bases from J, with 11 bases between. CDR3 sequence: CASSPNQGSEAFF. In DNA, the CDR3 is TGTGCCAGCTCACCTAACCAGGGGTCTGAAGCTTTCTTT. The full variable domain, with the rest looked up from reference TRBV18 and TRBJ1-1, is NAGVMQNPRHLVRRRGQEARLRCSPMKGHSHVYWYRQLPEEGLKFMVYLQKENIIDESGMPKERFSAEFPKEGPSILRIQQVVRGDSAAYFCASSPNQGSEAFFGQGTRLTVV.

The CDR3 DNA reads TGCGCCTCTTGCTCGGCCGGGGGGACCGGGGAGCTGTTTTTT. Protein sequence: CASCSAGGTGELFF. This chain uses TRBV5-1 with TRBJ2-2, with 7 bases lining up with TRBD2. CDR3 length: 14 residues. Germline assignment: CDR1 SGHRS and CDR2 YFSETQ. The V segment lost 10 bases and the J segment 5 bases; nucleotides outside the gene matches: 11. Based on the CDR3 plus reference TRBV5-1 and TRBJ2-2, the full variable domain is KAGVTQTPRYLIKTRGQQVTLSCSPISGHRSVSWYQQTPGQGLQFLFEYFSETQRNKGNFPGRFSGRQFSNSRSEMNVSTLELGDSALYLCASCSAGGTGELFFGEGSRLTVL.